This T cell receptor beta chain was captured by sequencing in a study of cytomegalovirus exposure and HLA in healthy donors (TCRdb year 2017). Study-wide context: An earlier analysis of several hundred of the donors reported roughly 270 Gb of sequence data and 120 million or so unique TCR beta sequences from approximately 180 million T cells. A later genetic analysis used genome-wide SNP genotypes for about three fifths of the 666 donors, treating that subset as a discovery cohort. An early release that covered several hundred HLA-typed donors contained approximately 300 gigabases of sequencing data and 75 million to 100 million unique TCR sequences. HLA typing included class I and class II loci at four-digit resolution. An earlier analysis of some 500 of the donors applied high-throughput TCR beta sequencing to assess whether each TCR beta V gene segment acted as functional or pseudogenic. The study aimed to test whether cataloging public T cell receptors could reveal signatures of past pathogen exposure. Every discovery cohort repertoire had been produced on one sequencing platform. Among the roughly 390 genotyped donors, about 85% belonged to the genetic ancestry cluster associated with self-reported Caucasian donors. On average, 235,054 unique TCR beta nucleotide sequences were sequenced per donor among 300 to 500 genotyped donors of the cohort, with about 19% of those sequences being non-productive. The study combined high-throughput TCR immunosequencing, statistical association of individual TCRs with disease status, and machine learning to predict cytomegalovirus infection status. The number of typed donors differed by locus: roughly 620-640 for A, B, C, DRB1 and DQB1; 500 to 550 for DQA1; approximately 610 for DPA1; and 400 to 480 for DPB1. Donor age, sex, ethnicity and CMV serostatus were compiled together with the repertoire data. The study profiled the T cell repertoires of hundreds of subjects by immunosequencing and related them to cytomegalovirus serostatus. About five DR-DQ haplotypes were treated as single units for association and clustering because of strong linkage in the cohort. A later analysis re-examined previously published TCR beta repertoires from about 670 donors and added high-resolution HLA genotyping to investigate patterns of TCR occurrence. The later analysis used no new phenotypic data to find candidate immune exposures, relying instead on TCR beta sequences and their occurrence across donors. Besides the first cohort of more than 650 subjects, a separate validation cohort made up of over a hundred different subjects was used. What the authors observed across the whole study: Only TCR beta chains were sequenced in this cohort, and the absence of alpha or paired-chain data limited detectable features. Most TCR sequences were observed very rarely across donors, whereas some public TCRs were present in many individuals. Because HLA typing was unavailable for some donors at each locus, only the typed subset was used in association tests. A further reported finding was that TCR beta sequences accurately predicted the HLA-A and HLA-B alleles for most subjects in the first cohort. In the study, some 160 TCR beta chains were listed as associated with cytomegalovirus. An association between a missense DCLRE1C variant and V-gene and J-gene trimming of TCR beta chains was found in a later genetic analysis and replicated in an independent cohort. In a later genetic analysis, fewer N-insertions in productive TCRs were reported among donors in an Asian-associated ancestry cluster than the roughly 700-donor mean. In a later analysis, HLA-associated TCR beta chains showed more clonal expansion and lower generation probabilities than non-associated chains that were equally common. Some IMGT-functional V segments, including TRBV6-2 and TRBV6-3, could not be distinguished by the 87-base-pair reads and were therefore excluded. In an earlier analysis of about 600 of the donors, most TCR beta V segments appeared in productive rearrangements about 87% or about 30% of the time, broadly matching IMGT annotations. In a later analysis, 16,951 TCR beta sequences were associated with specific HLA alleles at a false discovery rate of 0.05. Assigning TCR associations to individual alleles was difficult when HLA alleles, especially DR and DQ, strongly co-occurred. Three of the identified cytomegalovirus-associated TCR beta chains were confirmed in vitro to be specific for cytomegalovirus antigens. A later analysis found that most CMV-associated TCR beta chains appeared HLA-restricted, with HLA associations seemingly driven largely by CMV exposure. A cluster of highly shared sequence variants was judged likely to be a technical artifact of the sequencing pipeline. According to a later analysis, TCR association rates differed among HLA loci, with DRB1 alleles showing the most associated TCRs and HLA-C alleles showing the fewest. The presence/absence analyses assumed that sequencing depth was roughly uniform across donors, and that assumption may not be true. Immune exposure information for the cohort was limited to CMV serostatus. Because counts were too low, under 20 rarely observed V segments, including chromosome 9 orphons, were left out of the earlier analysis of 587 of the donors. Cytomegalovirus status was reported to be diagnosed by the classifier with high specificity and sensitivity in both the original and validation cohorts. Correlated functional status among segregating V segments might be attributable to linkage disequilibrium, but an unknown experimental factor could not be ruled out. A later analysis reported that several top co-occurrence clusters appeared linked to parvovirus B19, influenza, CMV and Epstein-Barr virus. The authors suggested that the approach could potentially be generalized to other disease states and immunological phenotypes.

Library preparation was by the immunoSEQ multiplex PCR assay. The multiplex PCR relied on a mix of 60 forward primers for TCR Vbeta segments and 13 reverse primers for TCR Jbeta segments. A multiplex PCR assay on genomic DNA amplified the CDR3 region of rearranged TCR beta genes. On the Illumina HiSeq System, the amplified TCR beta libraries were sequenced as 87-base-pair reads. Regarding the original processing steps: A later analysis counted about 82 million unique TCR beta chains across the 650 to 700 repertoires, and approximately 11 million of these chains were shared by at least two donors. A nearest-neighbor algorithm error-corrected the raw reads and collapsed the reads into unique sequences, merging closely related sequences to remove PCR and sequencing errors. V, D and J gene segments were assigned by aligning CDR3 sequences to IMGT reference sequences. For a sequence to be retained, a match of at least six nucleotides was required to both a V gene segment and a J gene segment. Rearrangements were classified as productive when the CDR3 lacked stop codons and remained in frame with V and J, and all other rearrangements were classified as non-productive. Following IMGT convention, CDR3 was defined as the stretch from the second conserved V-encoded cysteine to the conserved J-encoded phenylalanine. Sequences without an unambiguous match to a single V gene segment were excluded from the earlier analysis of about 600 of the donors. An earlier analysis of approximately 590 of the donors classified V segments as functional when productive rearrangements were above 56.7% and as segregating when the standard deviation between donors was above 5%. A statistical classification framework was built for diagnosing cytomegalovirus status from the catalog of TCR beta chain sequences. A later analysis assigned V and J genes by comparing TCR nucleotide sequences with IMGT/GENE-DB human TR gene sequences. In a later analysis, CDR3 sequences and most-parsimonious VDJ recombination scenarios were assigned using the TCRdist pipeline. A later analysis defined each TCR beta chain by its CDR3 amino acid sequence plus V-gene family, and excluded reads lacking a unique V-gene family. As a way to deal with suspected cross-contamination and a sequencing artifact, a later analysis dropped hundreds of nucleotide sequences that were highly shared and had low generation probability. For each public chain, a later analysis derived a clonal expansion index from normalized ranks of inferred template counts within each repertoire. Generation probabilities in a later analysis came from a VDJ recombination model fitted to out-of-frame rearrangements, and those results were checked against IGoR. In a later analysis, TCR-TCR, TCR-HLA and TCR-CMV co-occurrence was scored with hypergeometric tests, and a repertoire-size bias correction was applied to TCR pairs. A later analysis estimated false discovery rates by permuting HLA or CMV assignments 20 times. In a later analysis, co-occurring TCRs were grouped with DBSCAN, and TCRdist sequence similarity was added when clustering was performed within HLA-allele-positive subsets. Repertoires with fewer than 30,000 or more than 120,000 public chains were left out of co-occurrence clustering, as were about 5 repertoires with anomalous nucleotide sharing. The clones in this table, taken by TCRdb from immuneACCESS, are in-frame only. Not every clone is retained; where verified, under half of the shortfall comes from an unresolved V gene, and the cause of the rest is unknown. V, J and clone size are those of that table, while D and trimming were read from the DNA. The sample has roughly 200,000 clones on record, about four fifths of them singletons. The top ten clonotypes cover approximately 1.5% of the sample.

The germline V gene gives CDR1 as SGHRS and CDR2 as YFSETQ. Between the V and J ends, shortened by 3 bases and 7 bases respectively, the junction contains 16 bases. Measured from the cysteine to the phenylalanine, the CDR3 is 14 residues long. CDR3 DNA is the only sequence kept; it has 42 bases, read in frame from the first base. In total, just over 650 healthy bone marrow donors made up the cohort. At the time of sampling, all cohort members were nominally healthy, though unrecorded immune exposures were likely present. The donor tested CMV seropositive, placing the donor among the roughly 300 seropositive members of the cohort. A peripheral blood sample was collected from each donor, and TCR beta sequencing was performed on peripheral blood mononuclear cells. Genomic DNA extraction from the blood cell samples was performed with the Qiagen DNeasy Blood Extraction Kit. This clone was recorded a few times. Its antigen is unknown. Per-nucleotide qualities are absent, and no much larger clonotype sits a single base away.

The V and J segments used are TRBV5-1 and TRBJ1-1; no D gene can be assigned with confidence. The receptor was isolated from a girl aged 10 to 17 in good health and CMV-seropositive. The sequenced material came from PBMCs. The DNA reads TGCGCCAGCAGCTCCTCCGGTCCACCCATTGAAGCTTTCTTT. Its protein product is CASSSSGPPIEAFF. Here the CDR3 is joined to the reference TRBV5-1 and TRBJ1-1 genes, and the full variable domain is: KAGVTQTPRYLIKTRGQQVTLSCSPISGHRSVSWYQQTPGQGLQFLFEYFSETQRNKGNFPGRFSGRQFSNSRSEMNVSTLELGDSALYLCASSSSGPPIEAFFGQGTRLTVV.